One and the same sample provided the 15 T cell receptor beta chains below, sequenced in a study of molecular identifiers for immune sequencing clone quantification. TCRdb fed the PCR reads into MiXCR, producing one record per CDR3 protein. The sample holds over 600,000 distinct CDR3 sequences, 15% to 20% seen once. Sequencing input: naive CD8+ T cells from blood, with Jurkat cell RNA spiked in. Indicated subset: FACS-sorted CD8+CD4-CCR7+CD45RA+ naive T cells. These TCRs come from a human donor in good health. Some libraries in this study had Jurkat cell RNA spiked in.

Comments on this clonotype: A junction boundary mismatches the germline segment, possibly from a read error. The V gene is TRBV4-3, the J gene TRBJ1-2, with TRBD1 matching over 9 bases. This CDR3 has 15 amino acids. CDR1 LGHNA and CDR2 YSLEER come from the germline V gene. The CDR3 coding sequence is TGCGTCAGCAGCCAAGAGCCGGGACAGGGTTATGGCTACACCTTC. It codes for CVSSQEPGQGYGYTF.

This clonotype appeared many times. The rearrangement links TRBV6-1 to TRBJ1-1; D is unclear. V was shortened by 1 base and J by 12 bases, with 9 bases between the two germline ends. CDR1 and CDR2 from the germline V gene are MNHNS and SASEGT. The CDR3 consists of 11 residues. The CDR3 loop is CASSEGFKTFF. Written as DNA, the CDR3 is TGTGCCAGCAGTGAAGGATTTAAAACTTTCTTT.

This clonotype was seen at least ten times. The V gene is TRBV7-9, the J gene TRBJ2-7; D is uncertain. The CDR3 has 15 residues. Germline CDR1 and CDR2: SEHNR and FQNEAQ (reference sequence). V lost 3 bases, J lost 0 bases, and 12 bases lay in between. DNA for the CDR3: TGTGCCAGCAGCTTGCAGACTGGACCCTCCTACGAGCAGTACTTC. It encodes CASSLQTGPSYEQYF.

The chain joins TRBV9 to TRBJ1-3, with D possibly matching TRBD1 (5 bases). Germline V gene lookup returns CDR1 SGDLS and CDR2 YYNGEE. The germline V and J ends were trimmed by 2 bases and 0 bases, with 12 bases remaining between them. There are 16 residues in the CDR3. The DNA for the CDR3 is TGTGCCAGCAGCGTTGGGGGGGAGAGCTCTGGAAACACCATATATTTT. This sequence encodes CASSVGGESSGNTIYF.

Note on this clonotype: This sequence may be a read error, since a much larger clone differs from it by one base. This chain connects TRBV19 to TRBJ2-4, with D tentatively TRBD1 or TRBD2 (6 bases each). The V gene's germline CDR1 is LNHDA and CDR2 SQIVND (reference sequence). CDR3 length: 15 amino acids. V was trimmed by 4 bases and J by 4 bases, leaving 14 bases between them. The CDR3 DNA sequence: TGTGCCAGTAGTACTGCCGCGGGGACAAAAAACATTCAGTACTTC. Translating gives CASSTAAGTKNIQYF.

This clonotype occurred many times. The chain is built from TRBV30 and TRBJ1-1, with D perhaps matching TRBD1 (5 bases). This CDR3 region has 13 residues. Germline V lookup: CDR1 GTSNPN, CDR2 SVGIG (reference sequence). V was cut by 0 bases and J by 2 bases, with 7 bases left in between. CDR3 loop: CAWSVDSNTEAFF. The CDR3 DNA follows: TGTGCCTGGAGTGTCGACAGTAACACTGAAGCTTTCTTT.

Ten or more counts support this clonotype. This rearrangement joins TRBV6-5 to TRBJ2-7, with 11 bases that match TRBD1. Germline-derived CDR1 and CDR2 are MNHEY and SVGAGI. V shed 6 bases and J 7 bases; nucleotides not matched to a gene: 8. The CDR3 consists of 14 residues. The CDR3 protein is CASSRGQGAREQYF. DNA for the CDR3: TGTGCCAGCAGCCGCGGACAGGGGGCCAGGGAGCAGTACTTC.

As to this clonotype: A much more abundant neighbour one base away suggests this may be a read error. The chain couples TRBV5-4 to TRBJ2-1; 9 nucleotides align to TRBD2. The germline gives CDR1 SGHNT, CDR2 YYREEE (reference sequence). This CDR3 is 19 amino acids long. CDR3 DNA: TGTGCCTGCAGCGGGGCGGTTGGAGTAGCGGGGGTCTCCTACAATGAGCAGTTCTTC. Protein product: CACSGAVGVAGVSYNEQFF. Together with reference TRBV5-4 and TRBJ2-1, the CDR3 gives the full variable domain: ETGVTQSPTHLIKTRGQQVTLRCSSQSGHNTVSWYQQALGQGPQFIFQYYREEENGRGNFPPRFSGLQFPNYSSELNVNALELDDSALYLCACSGAVGVAGVSYNEQFFGPGTRLTVL.

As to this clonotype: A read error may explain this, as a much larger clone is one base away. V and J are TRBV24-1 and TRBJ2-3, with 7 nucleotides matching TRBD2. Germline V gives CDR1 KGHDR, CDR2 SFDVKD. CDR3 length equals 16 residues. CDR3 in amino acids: CATRGDYQPCTDTPYF. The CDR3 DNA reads TGTGCCACCAGGGGGGACTACCAGCCATGCACAGATACGCCGTATTTT.

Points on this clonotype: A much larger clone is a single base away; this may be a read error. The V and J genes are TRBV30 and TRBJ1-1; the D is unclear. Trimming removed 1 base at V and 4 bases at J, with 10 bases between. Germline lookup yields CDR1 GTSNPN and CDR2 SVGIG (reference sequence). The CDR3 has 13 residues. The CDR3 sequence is CAWSGQRSTEAFF. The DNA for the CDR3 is TGTGCCTGGAGTGGGCAGCGTAGCACTGAAGCTTTCTTT.

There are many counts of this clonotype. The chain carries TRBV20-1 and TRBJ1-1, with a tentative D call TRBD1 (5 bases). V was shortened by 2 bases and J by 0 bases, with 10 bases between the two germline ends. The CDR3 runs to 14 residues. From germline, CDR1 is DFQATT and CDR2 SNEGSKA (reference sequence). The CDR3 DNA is TGCAGTGCTAGATTAGAGGACATGAACACTGAAGCTTTCTTT. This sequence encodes CSARLEDMNTEAFF.

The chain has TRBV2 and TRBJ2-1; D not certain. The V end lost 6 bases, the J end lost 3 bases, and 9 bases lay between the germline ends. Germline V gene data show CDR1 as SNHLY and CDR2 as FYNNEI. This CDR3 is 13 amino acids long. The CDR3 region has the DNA TGTGCCAGCAGCGAGTGGGTCTACAATGAGCAGTTCTTC. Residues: CASSEWVYNEQFF.

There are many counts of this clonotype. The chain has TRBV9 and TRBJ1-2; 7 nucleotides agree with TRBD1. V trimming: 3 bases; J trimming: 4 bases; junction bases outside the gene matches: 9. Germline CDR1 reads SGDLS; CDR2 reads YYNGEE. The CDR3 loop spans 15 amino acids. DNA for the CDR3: TGTGCCAGCAGCGGCATTACAGGGGACGGCTATGGCTACACCTTC. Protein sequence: CASSGITGDGYGYTF.

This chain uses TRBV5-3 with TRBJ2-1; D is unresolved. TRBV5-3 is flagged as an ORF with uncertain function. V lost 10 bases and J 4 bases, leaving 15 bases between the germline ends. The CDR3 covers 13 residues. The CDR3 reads CAGSLGRYNEQFF. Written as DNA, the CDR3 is TGTGCCGGCAGCTTGGGCAGGTACAATGAGCAGTTCTTC.

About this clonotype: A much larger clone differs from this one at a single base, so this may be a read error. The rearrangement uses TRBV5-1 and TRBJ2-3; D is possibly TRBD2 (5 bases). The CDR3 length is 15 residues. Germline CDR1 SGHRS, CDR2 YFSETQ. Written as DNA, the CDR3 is TGCGCCGGCAGCTTGGTAGCGCCTAGCACAGATACGCAGTATTTT. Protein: CAGSLVAPSTDTQYF.